The 12 T cell receptor beta chains given below trace back to one sample, sequenced in a study of CD8 T cells in Susac syndrome. An input of about 0.5 to 1 ug of RNA was subjected to reverse transcription using random hexamers. TCRdb analysed the immunoSEQ multiplex PCR reads with MiXCR anew, one entry per CDR3 protein. Of about 200,000 distinct CDR3 sequences listed, 90% to 95% were seen once; the top ten hold about 0.1%. Sequencing was done on a sample of CD4+ T cells from PBMCs. These receptors were obtained from a human donor in good health.

This chain uses TRBV10-3 with TRBJ2-3; 13 positions agree with TRBD2. In germline, CDR1 is ENHRY, CDR2 SYGVKD. With 3 bases clipped from V and 6 bases from J, the junction kept 12 bases outside the gene matches. The CDR3 extends over 18 amino acids. For the CDR3, the DNA is TGTGCCATCAGTGACCCTCGCTTTACTAGCGGGGGGGCGGATACGCAGTATTTT. This translates into CAISDPRFTSGGADTQYF.

The chain employs TRBV20-1 and TRBJ2-7, with a weak D call TRBD1 (6 bases). This CDR3 region has 15 residues. CDR1 DFQATT and CDR2 SNEGSKA come from the germline V gene (reference sequence). The ends were cut back, 1 base at V and 5 bases at J, with 18 bases in the middle. The CDR3 DNA is TGCAGTGCTAGAGTGTGGGGCAGGGGATCCCACGAGCAGTACTTC. Translated: CSARVWGRGSHEQYF.

This clonotype turned up a few times. This chain links TRBV3-1 with TRBJ1-1; no clear D gene. V was pared by 0 bases and J by 4 bases, with 9 bases between. This CDR3 spans 14 amino acids. Germline V gene data show CDR1 as LGHDT and CDR2 as YNNKEL (reference sequence). CDR3 sequence reads: CASSQDLEGTEAFF. As DNA, the CDR3 is TGTGCCAGCAGCCAAGATTTGGAGGGCACTGAAGCTTTCTTT.

The chain couples TRBV7-9 to TRBJ1-5, with 11 nucleotides matching TRBD1. Trimming removed 1 base from V and 6 bases from J; junction bases left unmatched: 5. The CDR3 has 16 amino acids. Per the germline V gene, CDR1 is SEHNR and CDR2 is FQNEAQ (reference sequence). The CDR3 region is CASSLGTGGNRQPQHF. The CDR3 DNA reads TGTGCCAGCAGCTTAGGGACAGGGGGCAATCGTCAGCCCCAGCATTTT.

This clonotype has just one count. The chain combines TRBV20-1 with TRBJ1-2; no definite D call. The germline V and J ends were trimmed by 2 bases and 2 bases, with 12 bases remaining between them. This CDR3 region has 14 residues. The germline V gene encodes CDR1 DFQATT and CDR2 SNEGSKA (reference sequence). The CDR3 DNA reads as TGCAGTGCTAGAACCCCAACGGGCAACTATGGCTACACCTTC. Its protein product is CSARTPTGNYGYTF.

The chain employs TRBV27 and TRBJ2-4; 7 nucleotides line up with TRBD2. Germline trimming cut 5 bases from V and 9 bases from J; bases unmatched to any gene: 10. The CDR3 totals 14 residues. Germline CDR1 MNHEY, CDR2 SMNVEV (reference sequence). The DNA for the CDR3 is TGTGCCAGCAGTCCCAAGTTGGGGGGGATCATTCAGTACTTC. Amino acids: CASSPKLGGIIQYF.

The rearrangement links TRBV10-1 to TRBJ2-3, with D unresolved. The V and J ends lost 5 bases and 2 bases respectively, with 8 bases between them. Germline loops: CDR1 WNHNN, CDR2 SYGVQD (reference sequence). CDR3 length: 13 residues. The CDR3 bases are TGCGCCAGCAGTAGCGACCACACAGATACGCAGTATTTT. Its protein product is CASSSDHTDTQYF.

The chain carries TRBV20-1 and TRBJ2-5; weak D call: TRBD2 (7 bases). The CDR3 loop spans 17 amino acids. The V gene's germline CDR1 is DFQATT and CDR2 SNEGSKA (reference sequence). V gave up 3 bases and J gave up 7 bases, with 27 bases separating them. The CDR3 loop is CSASSGGRGGGYGTQYF. The CDR3 bases are TGCAGTGCTAGTTCTGGAGGGCGGGGAGGGGGATATGGGACCCAGTACTTC.

V is TRBV24-1 and J is TRBJ2-2; D is perhaps TRBD1 (6 bases). CDR1 and CDR2 (germline): KGHDR, SFDVKD. The CDR3 sequence is 16 residues long. The V end was cut by 5 bases, the J end by 1 base, with 13 bases between. CDR3 bases: TGTGCCACCAGTGCTCCGGGACAAGGGAACACCGGGGAGCTGTTTTTT. It is translated as CATSAPGQGNTGELFF.

CDR3 loop: CSVAGARGDQPQHF. The DNA for the CDR3 is TGCAGCGTTGCGGGAGCGCGTGGCGATCAGCCCCAGCATTTT. The V gene is TRBV29-1, the J gene TRBJ1-5; D is ambiguous. V lost 4 bases, J lost 5 bases, and 15 bases lay in between. The CDR3 loop spans 14 amino acids. In germline, CDR1 is SQVTM, CDR2 ANQGSEA. Full variable domain (outside the CDR3, taken from reference TRBV29-1 and TRBJ1-5): SAVISQKPSRDICQRGTSLTIQCQVDSQVTMMFWYRQQPGQSLTLIATANQGSEATYESGFVIDKFPISRPNLTFSTLTVSNMSPEDSSIYLCSVAGARGDQPQHFGDGTRLSIL.

The rearrangement uses TRBV3-1 and TRBJ1-5; D is uncertain. Germline values: CDR1 LGHDT, CDR2 YNNKEL (reference sequence). The ends were cut back, 4 bases at V and 2 bases at J, with 15 bases in the middle. There are 16 residues in the CDR3. The CDR3 loop is CASSPNLGKGNQPQHF. The CDR3 coding sequence is TGTGCCAGCAGCCCCAACCTGGGGAAAGGCAATCAGCCCCAGCATTTT.

This rearrangement joins TRBV29-1 to TRBJ2-6; D possibly corresponds to TRBD2 (6 bases). The ends were cut back, 4 bases at V and 2 bases at J, with 9 bases in the middle. This CDR3 spans 14 amino acids. The germline V gene encodes CDR1 SQVTM and CDR2 ANQGSEA. The CDR3 DNA reads as TGCAGCGTTGGGAGGGGAACTGGGGCCAACGTCCTGACTTTC. Protein: CSVGRGTGANVLTF.